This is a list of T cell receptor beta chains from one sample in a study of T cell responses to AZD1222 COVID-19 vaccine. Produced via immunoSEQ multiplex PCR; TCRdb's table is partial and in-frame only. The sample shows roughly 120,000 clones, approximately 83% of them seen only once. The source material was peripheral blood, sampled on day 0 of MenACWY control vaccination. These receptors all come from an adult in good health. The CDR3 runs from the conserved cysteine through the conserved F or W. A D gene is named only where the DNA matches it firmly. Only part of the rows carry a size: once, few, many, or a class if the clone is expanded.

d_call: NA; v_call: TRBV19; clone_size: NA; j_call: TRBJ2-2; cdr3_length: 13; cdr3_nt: TGTGCCAGTAGCCCTGGTAGCGCCGGGGAGCTGTTTTTT; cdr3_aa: CASSPGSAGELFF
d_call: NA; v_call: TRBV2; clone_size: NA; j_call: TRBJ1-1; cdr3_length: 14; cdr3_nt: TGTGCCAGCAGTGAAGCTGGAGGGACACCGCTTCGGTTCTTT; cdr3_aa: CASSEAGGTPLRFF
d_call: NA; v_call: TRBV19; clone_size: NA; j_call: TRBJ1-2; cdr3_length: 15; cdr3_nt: TGTGCCAGTAGTATCGGGAGAGCGACGAACTATGGCTACACCTTC; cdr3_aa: CASSIGRATNYGYTF
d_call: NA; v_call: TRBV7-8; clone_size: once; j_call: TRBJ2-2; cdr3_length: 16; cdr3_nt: TGTGCCAGCAGCATCTGGGCCAATAGCAACACCGGGGAGCTGTTTTTT; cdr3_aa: CASSIWANSNTGELFF
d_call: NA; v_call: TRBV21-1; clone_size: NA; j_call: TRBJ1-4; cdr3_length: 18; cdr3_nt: TGTGCCAGCAGCCCCCGAGAAGAGGGGACGGCAACTAATGAAAAACTGTTTTTT; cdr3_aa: CASSPREEGTATNEKLFF
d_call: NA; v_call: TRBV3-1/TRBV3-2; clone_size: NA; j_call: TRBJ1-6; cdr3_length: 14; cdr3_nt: TGTGCCAGCAGCCAAGCGTACTATAATTCACCCCTCCACTTT; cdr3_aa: CASSQAYYNSPLHF
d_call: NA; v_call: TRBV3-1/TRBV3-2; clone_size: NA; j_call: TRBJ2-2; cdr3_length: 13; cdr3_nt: TGTGCCAGCAGCCACAGGCCCACCGGGGAGCTGTTTTTT; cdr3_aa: CASSHRPTGELFF
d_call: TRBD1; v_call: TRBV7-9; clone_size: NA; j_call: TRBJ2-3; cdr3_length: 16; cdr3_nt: TGTGCCAGCAGCTTACCCGAGGGACAGGGCACAGATACGCAGTATTTT; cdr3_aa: CASSLPEGQGTDTQYF
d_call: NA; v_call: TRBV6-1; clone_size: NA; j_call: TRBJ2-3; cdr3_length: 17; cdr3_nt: TGTGCCAGCAGTGAAGCAGGCGGGACAGATAGCACAGATACGCAGTATTTT; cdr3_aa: CASSEAGGTDSTDTQYF
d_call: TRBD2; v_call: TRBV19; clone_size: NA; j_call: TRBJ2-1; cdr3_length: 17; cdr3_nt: TGTGCCAGTAGTACATACGTGGGACTAGCGGGCTACAATGAGCAGTTCTTC; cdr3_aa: CASSTYVGLAGYNEQFF
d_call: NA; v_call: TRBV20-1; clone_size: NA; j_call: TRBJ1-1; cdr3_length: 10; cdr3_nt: TGCAGTGCGGCCAAAACTGAAGCTTTCTTT; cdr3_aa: CSAAKTEAFF
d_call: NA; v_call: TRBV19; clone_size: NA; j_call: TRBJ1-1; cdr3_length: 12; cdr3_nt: TGTGCCAGTAGCCTCAGGGGTACTGAAGCTTTCTTT; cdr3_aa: CASSLRGTEAFF
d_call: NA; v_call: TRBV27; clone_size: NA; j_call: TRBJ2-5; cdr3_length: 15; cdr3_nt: TGTGCCAGCAGTTTATCTGGGTCAGAACAAGAGACCCAGTACTTC; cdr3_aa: CASSLSGSEQETQYF
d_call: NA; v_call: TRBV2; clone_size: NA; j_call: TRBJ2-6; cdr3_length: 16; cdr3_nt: TGTGCCAGCCTGAAGGGGATAAGCTCTGGGGCCAACGTCCTGACTTTC; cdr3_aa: CASLKGISSGANVLTF
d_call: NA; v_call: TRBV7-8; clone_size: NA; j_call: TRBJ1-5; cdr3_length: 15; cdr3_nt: TGTGCCAGCAGCAGGTACGGGGTGGGGGATCAGCCCCAGCATTTT; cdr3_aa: CASSRYGVGDQPQHF
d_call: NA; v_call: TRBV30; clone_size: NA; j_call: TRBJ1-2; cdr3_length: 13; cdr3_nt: TGTGCCTGGAGCCGACAGCCTAACTATGGCTACACCTTC; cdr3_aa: CAWSRQPNYGYTF
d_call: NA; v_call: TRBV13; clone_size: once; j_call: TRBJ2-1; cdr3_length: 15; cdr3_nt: TGTGCCAGCAGCTTGGAACGGCCCGGTGGCAATGAGCAGTTCTTC; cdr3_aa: CASSLERPGGNEQFF
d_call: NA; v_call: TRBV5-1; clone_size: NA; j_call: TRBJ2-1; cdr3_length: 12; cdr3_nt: TGCGCCACCCGGGGGTCCTACAATGAGCAGTTCTTC; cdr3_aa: CATRGSYNEQFF
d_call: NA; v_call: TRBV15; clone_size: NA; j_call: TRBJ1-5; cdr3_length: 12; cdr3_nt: TGTGCCACCAGCAGAGATAATCAGCCCCAGCATTTT; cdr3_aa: CATSRDNQPQHF
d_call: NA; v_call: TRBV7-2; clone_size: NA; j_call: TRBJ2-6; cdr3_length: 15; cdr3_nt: TGTGCCAGCAGCTGGCAAGGCTCTGGGGCCAACGTCCTGACTTTC; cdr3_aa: CASSWQGSGANVLTF
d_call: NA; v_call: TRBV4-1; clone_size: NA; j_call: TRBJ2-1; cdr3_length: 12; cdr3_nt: TGCGCCAGCAGCCATTTAAGGGATGAGCAGTTCTTC; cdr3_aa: CASSHLRDEQFF
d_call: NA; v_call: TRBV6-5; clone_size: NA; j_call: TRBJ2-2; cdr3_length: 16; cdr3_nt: TGTGCCAGCAGTTATAGGGGGGCTTGGGACACCGGGGAGCTGTTTTTT; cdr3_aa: CASSYRGAWDTGELFF
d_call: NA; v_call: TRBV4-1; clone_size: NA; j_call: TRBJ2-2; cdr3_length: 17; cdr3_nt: TGCGCCAGCAGCCCTACCTGGCGGCAGCATAACACCGGGGAGCTGTTTTTT; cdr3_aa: CASSPTWRQHNTGELFF
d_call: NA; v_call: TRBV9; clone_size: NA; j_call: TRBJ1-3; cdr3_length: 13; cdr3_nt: TGTGCCAGCAGCGTAGGATTTGGAAACACCATATATTTT; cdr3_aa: CASSVGFGNTIYF
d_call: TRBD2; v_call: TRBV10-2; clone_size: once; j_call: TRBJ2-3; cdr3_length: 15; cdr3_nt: TGCGCCAGCAGTTTAGCGGGGGGTGGTGCAGATACGCAGTATTTT; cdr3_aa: CASSLAGGGADTQYF
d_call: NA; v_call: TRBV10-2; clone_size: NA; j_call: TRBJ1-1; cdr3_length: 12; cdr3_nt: TGCGCCGGGCCGGAAGGCCTGCGTGAAGCTTTCTTT; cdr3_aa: CAGPEGLREAFF
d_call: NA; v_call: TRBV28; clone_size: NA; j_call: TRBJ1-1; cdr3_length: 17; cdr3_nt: TGTGCCAGCAGTTTATTTCCCCTCGCGGGGACGAACACTGAAGCTTTCTTT; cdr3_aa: CASSLFPLAGTNTEAFF
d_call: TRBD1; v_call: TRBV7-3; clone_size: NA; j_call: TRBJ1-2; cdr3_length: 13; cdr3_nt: TGTGCCAGCAGCTTCCGGGACAGAAGGGGCTACACCTTC; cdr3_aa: CASSFRDRRGYTF
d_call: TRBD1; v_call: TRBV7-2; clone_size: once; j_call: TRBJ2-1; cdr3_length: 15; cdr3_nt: TGTGCCAGCAGCTCCCGGGACAGTCGATACAATGAGCAGTTCTTC; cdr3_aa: CASSSRDSRYNEQFF
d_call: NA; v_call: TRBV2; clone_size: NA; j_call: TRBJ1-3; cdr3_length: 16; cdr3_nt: TGTGCCAGCAGTGAAGCGGGAACTAGCTCTGGAAACACCATATATTTT; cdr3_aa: CASSEAGTSSGNTIYF
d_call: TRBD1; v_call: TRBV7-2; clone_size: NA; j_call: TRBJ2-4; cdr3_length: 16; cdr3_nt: TGTGCCAGCAGCCTACAGGGGACCGTGACCAAAAACATTCAGTACTTC; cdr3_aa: CASSLQGTVTKNIQYF
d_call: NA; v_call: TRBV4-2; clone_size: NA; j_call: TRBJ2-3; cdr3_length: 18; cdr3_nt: TGTGCCAGCAGCCCAGAAATACTGTCGGGGTCGGCCACAGATACGCAGTATTTT; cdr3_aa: CASSPEILSGSATDTQYF
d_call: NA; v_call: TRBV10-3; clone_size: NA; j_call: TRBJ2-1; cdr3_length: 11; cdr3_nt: TGTGCCATCAGTGACACAGGGTGGCAGTTCTTC; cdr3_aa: CAISDTGWQFF
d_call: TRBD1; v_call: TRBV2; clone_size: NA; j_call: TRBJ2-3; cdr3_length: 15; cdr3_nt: TGTGCCAGCAGCGGGACAGGGAGGAGCACAGATACGCAGTATTTT; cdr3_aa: CASSGTGRSTDTQYF
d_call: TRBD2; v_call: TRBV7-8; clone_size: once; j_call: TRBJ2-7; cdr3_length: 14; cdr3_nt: TGTGTCAGCAGCTTCGGGGGGGACTCCTACGAGCAGTACTTC; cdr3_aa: CVSSFGGDSYEQYF
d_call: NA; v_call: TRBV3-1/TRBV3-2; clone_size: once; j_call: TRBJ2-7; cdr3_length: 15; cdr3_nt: TGTGCCAGCAGCACAAGAGGGGACCTCTCCTACGAGCAGTACTTC; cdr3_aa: CASSTRGDLSYEQYF
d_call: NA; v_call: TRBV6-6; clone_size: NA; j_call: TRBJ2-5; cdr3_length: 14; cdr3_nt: TGTGCCAGCAGTTTTGCGGGGCCCCAAGAGACCCAGTACTTC; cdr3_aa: CASSFAGPQETQYF
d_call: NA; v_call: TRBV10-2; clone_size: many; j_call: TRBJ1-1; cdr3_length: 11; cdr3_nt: TGCGCCAGCACCCGGGGGGCTGAAGCTTTCTTT; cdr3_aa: CASTRGAEAFF
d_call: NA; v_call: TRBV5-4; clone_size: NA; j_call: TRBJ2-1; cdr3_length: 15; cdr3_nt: TGTGCCAGCAGCCGTGTTCAGGATGAGGAGTATGAGCAGTTCTTC; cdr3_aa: CASSRVQDEEYEQFF
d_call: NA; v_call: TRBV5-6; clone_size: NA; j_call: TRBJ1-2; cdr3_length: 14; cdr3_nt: TGTGCCAGCAGCTTACTACAGGGATTTTATGGCTACACCTTC; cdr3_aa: CASSLLQGFYGYTF
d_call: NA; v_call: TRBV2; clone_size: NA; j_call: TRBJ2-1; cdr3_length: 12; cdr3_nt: TGCGCCAGCACTGAGGGGGAAGATGAGCAGTTCTTC; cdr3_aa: CASTEGEDEQFF
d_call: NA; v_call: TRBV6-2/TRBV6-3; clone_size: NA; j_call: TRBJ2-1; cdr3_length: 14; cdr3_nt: TGTGCCAGCAGTTACCTAGGGACTGTCAATGAGCAGTTCTTC; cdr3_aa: CASSYLGTVNEQFF
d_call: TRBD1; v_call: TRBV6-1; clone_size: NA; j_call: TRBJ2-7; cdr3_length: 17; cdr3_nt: TGTGCCAGCAGTGTATCCGGGACAGGGAATTTTGGGTACGAGCAGTACTTC; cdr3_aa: CASSVSGTGNFGYEQYF
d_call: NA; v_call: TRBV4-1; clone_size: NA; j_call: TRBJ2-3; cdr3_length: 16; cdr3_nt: TGCGCCAGCAGCCAAGATAAGCGGAGTATGTCAGATACGCAGTATTTT; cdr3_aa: CASSQDKRSMSDTQYF
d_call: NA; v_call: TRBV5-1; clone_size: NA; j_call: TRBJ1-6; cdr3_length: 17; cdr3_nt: TGCGCCAGCAGCTTGGCCGGTGGCAGAACCCTCAATTCACCCCTCCACTTT; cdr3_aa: CASSLAGGRTLNSPLHF
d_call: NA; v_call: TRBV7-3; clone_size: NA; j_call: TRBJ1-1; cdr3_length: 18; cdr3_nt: TGTGCCAGCAGCTTCCACCGGGGTGGGGGGCTCTGGGACACTGAAGCTTTCTTT; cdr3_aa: CASSFHRGGGLWDTEAFF
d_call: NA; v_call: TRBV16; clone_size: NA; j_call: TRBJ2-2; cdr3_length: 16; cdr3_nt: TGTGCCAGCAGCCAATGGAGACAGACTAACACCGGGGAGCTGTTTTTT; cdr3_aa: CASSQWRQTNTGELFF
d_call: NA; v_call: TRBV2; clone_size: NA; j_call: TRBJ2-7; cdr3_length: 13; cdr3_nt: TGTGCCAGCGCCGCAGGGCGCGCCTACGAGCAGTACTTC; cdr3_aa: CASAAGRAYEQYF
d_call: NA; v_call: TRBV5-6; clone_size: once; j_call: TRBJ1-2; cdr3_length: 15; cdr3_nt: TGTGCCAGCAGCCAGGGACCAAGTGAAACCTATGGCTACACCTTC; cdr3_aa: CASSQGPSETYGYTF
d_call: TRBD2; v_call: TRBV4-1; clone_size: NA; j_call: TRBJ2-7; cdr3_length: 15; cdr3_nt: TGCGCCAGCAGCCTCATCGGGGGGGTATCCTACGAGCAGTACTTC; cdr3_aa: CASSLIGGVSYEQYF
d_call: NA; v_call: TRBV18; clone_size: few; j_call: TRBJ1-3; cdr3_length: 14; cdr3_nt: TGTGCCAGCTCCCCCGGGCAATCCGGAAACACCATATATTTT; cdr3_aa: CASSPGQSGNTIYF
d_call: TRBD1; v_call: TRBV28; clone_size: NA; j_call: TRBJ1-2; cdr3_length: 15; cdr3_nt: TGTGCCAGCAGTTTAACTGACAGGGTGACCCATGGCTACACCTTC; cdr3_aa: CASSLTDRVTHGYTF
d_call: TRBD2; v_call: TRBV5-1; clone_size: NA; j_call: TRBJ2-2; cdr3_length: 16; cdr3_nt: TGCGCCAGCAGCCGTATTGCGGGGGGGAACACCGGGGAGCTGTTTTTT; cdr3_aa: CASSRIAGGNTGELFF